What follows are 24 T cell receptor beta chains derived from one specimen sequenced in a study of T-cell reconstitution after alpha-beta-depleted transplantation in children. Preparation of the TCRbeta library used unique molecular identifiers. MiXCR was run by TCRdb on the PCR reads, yielding one entry per CDR3 protein. The sample has hundreds of thousands of distinct CDR3 sequences, 10% to 15% seen once; the top ten hold about 2.2%. The sequenced sample was PBMCs, mostly from graft donor cells, obtained 360 days after TCRalphabeta/CD19-depleted stem cell transplant. Source of these receptors: a male patient younger than 18 who had a stem cell transplant for acute myeloid leukemia, so the T cells may come from the graft donor.

The chain uses TRBV30 and TRBJ2-7; 9 bases align to TRBD1. Unmatched junction bases numbered 6, after V lost 3 bases and J lost 3 bases. The CDR3 is 14 residues long. Looked up from germline, CDR1 is GTSNPN and CDR2 is SVGIG (reference sequence). The CDR3 is CAWSLNRGLYEQYF. The CDR3 DNA reads as TGTGCCTGGAGCCTCAACAGGGGGCTCTACGAGCAGTACTTC.

The table lists this clonotype with a few counts. This chain links TRBV10-3 with TRBJ2-6; 12 nucleotides agree with TRBD2. V was clipped by 6 bases and J by 3 bases; unmatched bases: 9. The CDR3 sequence is 18 residues long. The germline gives CDR1 ENHRY, CDR2 SYGVKD. CDR3 nucleotide sequence: TGTGCCATCAGCCAGACTAGCGGGAGAACGGTTGGGGCCAACGTCCTGACTTTC. Protein product: CAISQTSGRTVGANVLTF.

Concerning this clonotype: A much larger clone lies one base from this, so it may be a read error. The chain combines TRBV6-2 or TRBV6-3 with TRBJ2-5; 7 bases are shared with TRBD1. This CDR3 contains 13 residues. Trimming at V came to 6 bases and at J to 1 base, leaving 2 bases not matched to a gene. Germline lookup yields CDR1 MNHEY and CDR2 SVGEGT. CDR3 bases: TGTGCCAGCAGGAACAGGGGCCAAGAGACCCAGTACTTC. This gives the protein CASRNRGQETQYF.

This clonotype was counted between two and nine times. The chain links TRBV12-3 or TRBV12-4 to TRBJ1-6; no firm D call. CDR3 length equals 13 residues. Trimming took off 8 bases at V and 5 bases at J, with 10 bases between the two ends. The CDR3 loop is CASSITDNSPLHF. In nucleotides, the CDR3 is TGTGCCAGCTCGATAACAGATAATTCACCCCTCCACTTT.

The J gene is TRBJ2-3, the V gene TRBV7-3; 10 bases fit TRBD1. Trimming cost V 7 bases and J 1 base; bases outside gene matches: 26. This CDR3 region has 22 residues. Germline V gives CDR1 SGHTA, CDR2 FQGTGA. The CDR3 protein is CASTERDRGQRVMEGGTDTQYF. CDR3 DNA sequence: TGTGCCAGCACCGAAAGGGACAGGGGCCAGCGGGTGATGGAAGGAGGCACAGATACGCAGTATTTT.

Many counts were recorded for this clonotype. The gene calls are TRBV4-3 and TRBJ2-7, with 11 bases fitting TRBD2. This CDR3 comprises 18 residues. The V segment lost 0 bases and the J segment 4 bases; nucleotides outside the gene matches: 11. Germline loops: CDR1 LGHNA, CDR2 YSLEER. The chain's CDR3 is CASSQDAQSASGRYEQYF. The CDR3 DNA sequence: TGCGCCAGCAGCCAAGATGCCCAGTCGGCTAGCGGGAGGTACGAGCAGTACTTC.

This clonotype was seen a few times. J is TRBJ2-7 and V is TRBV5-1, with 7 bases lining up with TRBD1. The CDR3 extends over 14 amino acids. Germline V gene data show CDR1 as SGHRS and CDR2 as YFSETQ. J was trimmed by 2 bases and V by 4 bases; bases with no gene match: 6. CDR3 DNA: TGCGCCAGCAGCCCCTCACAGGGGCCCTACGAGCAGTACTTC. Encoded protein: CASSPSQGPYEQYF. The full variable domain, in which reference TRBV5-1 and TRBJ2-7 provide the parts outside the CDR3, is KAGVTQTPRYLIKTRGQQVTLSCSPISGHRSVSWYQQTPGQGLQFLFEYFSETQRNKGNFPGRFSGRQFSNSRSEMNVSTLELGDSALYLCASSPSQGPYEQYFGPGTRLTVT.

This chain connects TRBV5-1 to TRBJ1-1; 8 positions agree with TRBD1. Germline CDR1 and CDR2: SGHRS and YFSETQ. V shed 4 bases, J shed 4 bases, and the junction held 3 bases outside the gene matches. The CDR3 is 13 residues long. CDR3 sequence (DNA): TGCGCCAGCAGCCGAGGACAGGGCACTGAAGCTTTCTTT. Protein sequence: CASSRGQGTEAFF. Filled out from reference TRBV5-1 and TRBJ1-1, the complete variable domain reads KAGVTQTPRYLIKTRGQQVTLSCSPISGHRSVSWYQQTPGQGLQFLFEYFSETQRNKGNFPGRFSGRQFSNSRSEMNVSTLELGDSALYLCASSRGQGTEAFFGQGTRLTVV.

The rearrangement uses TRBV11-3 and TRBJ2-5; D may be TRBD2 (6 bases). The CDR3 consists of 13 residues. Per germline, CDR1 SGHNT and CDR2 YENEEA. V was clipped by 5 bases and J by 5 bases, with 12 bases between them. The CDR3 is CASSPSGGETQYF. CDR3 sequence (DNA): TGTGCCAGCAGCCCTTCTGGGGGGGAGACCCAGTACTTC.

The table lists this clonotype with a few counts. This chain connects TRBV6-2 or TRBV6-3 to TRBJ2-7; the D is unclear. Trimming pared 4 bases from V and 2 bases from J, leaving 9 bases between. Germline V gene sequence: CDR1 MNHEY, CDR2 SVGEGT. The length of the CDR3 is 13 residues. Here the CDR3 DNA reads TGTGCCAGCAGTTTCTTGCACGCCTACGAGCAGTACTTC. Protein sequence: CASSFLHAYEQYF.

In this sample, this clonotype turned up a few times. The chain joins TRBV2 to TRBJ2-7; D is undetermined. Trimming shortened V by 3 bases and J by 0 bases, and 18 bases separated the two germline ends. This CDR3 region has 17 residues. Germline CDR1 SNHLY, CDR2 FYNNEI. The CDR3 sequence is CASSDGYLNPFSYEQYF. The CDR3 bases are TGTGCCAGCAGTGACGGGTATTTGAACCCCTTCTCCTACGAGCAGTACTTC.

V gene TRBV28 combines with J gene TRBJ2-7, with D maybe TRBD1 (6 bases). The CDR3 is made up of 15 amino acids. The V end lost 5 bases, the J end lost 6 bases, and 20 bases lay between the germline ends. CDR1 is MDHEN and CDR2 is SYDVKM in the germline V gene. The CDR3 DNA reads TGTGCCAGCAGTCGATACAGGGAATACTACGCCGAGCAGTACTTC. Translated, it gives CASSRYREYYAEQYF.

The chain couples TRBV7-2 to TRBJ2-7; TRBD1 aligns across 10 bases. This CDR3 region has 15 residues. Germline trimming cut 3 bases from V and 6 bases from J; bases unmatched to any gene: 8. Germline V gene lookup returns CDR1 SGHTA and CDR2 FQGNSA. CDR3 DNA sequence: TGTGCCAGCAGCTTTCCTGGGACAGGGGTTTTCGAGCAGTACTTC. Its protein product is CASSFPGTGVFEQYF.

A few counts support this clonotype. CDR3 nucleotides: TGTGCCTGGAGTGTACAACGTATCCGTTTCCACAATGAGCAGTTCTTC. Protein sequence: CAWSVQRIRFHNEQFF. The chain combines TRBV30 with TRBJ2-1, with D hard to call. V lost 0 bases and J lost 5, with 17 bases in between. The CDR3 is made up of 16 amino acids. Germline V CDR1 and CDR2: GTSNPN, SVGIG (reference sequence).

This clonotype was counted between two and nine times. This chain links TRBV5-1 with TRBJ2-1; TRBD1 might be the D (6 bases). The ends were cut back, 7 bases at V and 6 bases at J, with 17 bases in the middle. Germline V gives CDR1 SGHRS, CDR2 YFSETQ. The CDR3 sequence is 14 residues long. CDR3 sequence (DNA): TGCGCCAGCCTCGGGCGTGTAGGGGGCAATGAGCAGTTCTTC. This encodes CASLGRVGGNEQFF.

The rearrangement uses TRBV7-3 and TRBJ1-5; 7 bases are shared with TRBD1. The CDR3 is made up of 15 amino acids. The V segment lost 4 bases and the J segment 5 bases; nucleotides outside the gene matches: 8. Germline V gene data show CDR1 as SGHTA and CDR2 as FQGTGA. DNA of the CDR3: TGTGCCAGCAGCTCGTGGGCCAGGGGGTATCAGCCCCAGCATTTT. Translating it yields CASSSWARGYQPQHF.

The chain has TRBV12-3 or TRBV12-4 and TRBJ2-5; the match to TRBD2 covers 8 bases. This CDR3 comprises 15 residues. V was pared by 3 bases and J by 1 base, with 4 bases of the junction left unmatched. CDR3 in amino acids: CASSFGAGGQETQYF. For the CDR3, the DNA is TGTGCCAGCAGTTTCGGTGCGGGGGGCCAAGAGACCCAGTACTTC.

The CDR3 region has the DNA TGCGCCAGCAGCTTGGTCCAGGGCCACTATGGCTACACCTTC. It codes for CASSLVQGHYGYTF. This sequence joins TRBV5-1 and TRBJ1-2; weak D call: TRBD1 (5 bases). The V gene's germline CDR1 is SGHRS and CDR2 YFSETQ. The CDR3 has 14 residues. Trimming stripped 0 bases from V and 3 bases from J, with 9 bases between. Full variable domain (outside the CDR3, taken from reference TRBV5-1 and TRBJ1-2): KAGVTQTPRYLIKTRGQQVTLSCSPISGHRSVSWYQQTPGQGLQFLFEYFSETQRNKGNFPGRFSGRQFSNSRSEMNVSTLELGDSALYLCASSLVQGHYGYTFGSGTRLTVV.

The chain combines TRBV7-2 with TRBJ2-7, with a tentative D call TRBD2 (6 bases). Germline V gene sequence: CDR1 SGHTA, CDR2 FQGNSA. Trimming cost V 2 bases and J 6 bases, with 23 bases left between them. The CDR3 is 17 residues long. The CDR3 sequence is CASSLWGRSAAAGEQYF. CDR3 bases: TGTGCCAGCAGCTTATGGGGGAGGTCGGCTGCTGCTGGCGAGCAGTACTTC.

This clonotype was seen a handful of times. The rearrangement uses TRBV12-3 or TRBV12-4 and TRBJ2-5; 7 nucleotides line up with TRBD1. The ends lost 3 bases at V and 2 bases at J; junction bases unmatched: 3. This CDR3 comprises 14 residues. The CDR3 is CASSFLTGQETQYF. CDR3 bases: TGTGCCAGCAGTTTCCTGACAGGGCAAGAGACCCAGTACTTC.

This clonotype has only a few counts. This chain joins TRBV29-1 and TRBJ2-7; 9 positions match TRBD1. With 4 bases clipped from V and 4 bases from J, the junction kept 8 bases outside the gene matches. CDR3 length equals 14 residues. CDR1 is SQVTM, CDR2 ANQGSEA, per germline. CDR3 sequence: CSVVNRGQGYEQYF. In DNA form, the CDR3 reads TGCAGCGTTGTCAACAGGGGGCAGGGGTACGAGCAGTACTTC.

In this sample, this clonotype turned up a few times. This rearrangement joins TRBV10-3 to TRBJ2-3, with 13 bases aligning to TRBD2. Trimming took 5 bases from V and 5 from J; bases not matched to a gene: 13. Germline assignment: CDR1 ENHRY and CDR2 SYGVKD. This CDR3 is built from 18 residues. For the CDR3, the DNA is TGTGCCATCAGTATAATACTAGCGGGAGGGCCCCAAGGAGATACGCAGTATTTT. Translation: CAISIILAGGPQGDTQYF.

This chain connects TRBV7-6 to TRBJ2-7; D perhaps matches TRBD2 (7 bases). The germline V gene has CDR1 SGHVS and CDR2 FNYEAQ. V gave up 7 bases and J gave up 3 bases, with 16 bases separating them. The CDR3 contains 14 residues. The CDR3 coding sequence is TGTGCCAGCACCCCGGGGGGCTCCCACTACGAGCAGTACTTC. This gives the protein CASTPGGSHYEQYF. Full variable domain (remainder filled in from reference TRBV7-6 and TRBJ2-7): GAGVSQSPRYKVTKRGQDVALRCDPISGHVSLYWYRQALGQGPEFLTYFNYEAQQDKSGLPNDRFSAERPEGSISTLTIQRTEQRDSAMYRCASTPGGSHYEQYFGPGTRLTVT.

This clonotype was picked up many times. The V gene is TRBV12-3 or TRBV12-4, the J gene TRBJ2-3; D call uncertain. The length of the CDR3 is 14 residues. V lost 3 bases to trimming and J lost 0 bases, with 7 bases between them. This chain's CDR3 is CASSFEESTDTQYF. DNA of the CDR3: TGTGCCAGCAGTTTTGAGGAGAGCACAGATACGCAGTATTTT.